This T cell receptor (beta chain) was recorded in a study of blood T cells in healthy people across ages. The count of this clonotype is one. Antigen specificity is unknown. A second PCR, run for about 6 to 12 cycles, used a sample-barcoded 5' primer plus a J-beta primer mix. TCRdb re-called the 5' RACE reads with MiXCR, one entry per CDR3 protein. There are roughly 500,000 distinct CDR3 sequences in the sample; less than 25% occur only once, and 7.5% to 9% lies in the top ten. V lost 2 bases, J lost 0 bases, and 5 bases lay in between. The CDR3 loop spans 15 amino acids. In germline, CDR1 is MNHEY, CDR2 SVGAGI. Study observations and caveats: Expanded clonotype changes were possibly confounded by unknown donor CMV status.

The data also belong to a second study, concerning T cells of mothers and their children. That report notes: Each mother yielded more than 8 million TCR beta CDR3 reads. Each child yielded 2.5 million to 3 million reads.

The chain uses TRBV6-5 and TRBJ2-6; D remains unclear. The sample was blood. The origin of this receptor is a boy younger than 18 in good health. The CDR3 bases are TGTGCCAGCAGTTACATGGACTCTGGGGCCAACGTCCTGACTTTC. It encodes CASSYMDSGANVLTF.